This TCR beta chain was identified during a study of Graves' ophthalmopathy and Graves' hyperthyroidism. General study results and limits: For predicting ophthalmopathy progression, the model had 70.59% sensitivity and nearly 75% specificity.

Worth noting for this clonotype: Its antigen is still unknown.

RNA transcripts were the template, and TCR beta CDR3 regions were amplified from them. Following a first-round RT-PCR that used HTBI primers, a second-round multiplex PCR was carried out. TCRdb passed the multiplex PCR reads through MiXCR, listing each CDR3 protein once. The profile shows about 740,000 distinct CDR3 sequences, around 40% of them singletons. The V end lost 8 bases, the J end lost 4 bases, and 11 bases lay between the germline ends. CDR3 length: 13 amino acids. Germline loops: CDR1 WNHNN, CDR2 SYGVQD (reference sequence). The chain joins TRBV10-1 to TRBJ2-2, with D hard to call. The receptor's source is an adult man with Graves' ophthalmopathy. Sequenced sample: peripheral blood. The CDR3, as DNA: TGCGCCAGCGGTGTCAGGTCCACCGGGGAGCTGTTTTTT. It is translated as CASGVRSTGELFF.